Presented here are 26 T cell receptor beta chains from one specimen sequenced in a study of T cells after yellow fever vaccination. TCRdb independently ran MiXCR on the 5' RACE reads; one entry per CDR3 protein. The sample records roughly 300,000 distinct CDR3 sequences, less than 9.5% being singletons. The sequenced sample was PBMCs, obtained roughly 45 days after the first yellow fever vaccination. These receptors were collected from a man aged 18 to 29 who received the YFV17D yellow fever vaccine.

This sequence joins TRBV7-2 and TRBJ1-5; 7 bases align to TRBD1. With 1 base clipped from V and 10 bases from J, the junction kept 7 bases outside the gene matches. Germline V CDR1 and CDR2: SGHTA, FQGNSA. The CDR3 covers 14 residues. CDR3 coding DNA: TGTGCCAGCAGCTTAGGGGGGACAGTTCCCCCCCAGCATTTT. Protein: CASSLGGTVPPQHF.

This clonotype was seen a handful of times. CDR3 nucleotide sequence: TGTGCCAGCGGCCCCGGGACAGGCACCGGGGAGCTGTTTTTT. Amino acid sequence: CASGPGTGTGELFF. The gene calls are TRBV11-3 and TRBJ2-2; 8 bases align to TRBD1. V lost 8 bases and J lost 4; bases outside the gene matches: 6. The germline CDR1 and CDR2 sequences are SGHNT and YENEEA. This CDR3 is built from 14 residues.

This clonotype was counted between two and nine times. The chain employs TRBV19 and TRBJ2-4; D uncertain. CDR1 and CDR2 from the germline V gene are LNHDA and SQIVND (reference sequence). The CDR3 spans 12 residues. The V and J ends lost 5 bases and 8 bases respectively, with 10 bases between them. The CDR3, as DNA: TGTGCCAGTAGTCCCGGGTGGGACATTCAGTACTTC. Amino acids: CASSPGWDIQYF. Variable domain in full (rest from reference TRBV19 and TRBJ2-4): DGGITQSPKYLFRKEGQNVTLSCEQNLNHDAMYWYRQDPGQGLRLIYYSQIVNDFQKGDIAEGYSVSREKKESFPLTVTSAQKNPTAFYLCASSPGWDIQYFGAGTRLSVL.

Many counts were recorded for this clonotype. The CDR3 loop reads CASSLTGGRGEKLFF. As DNA, the CDR3 is TGTGCCAGCAGCTTGACAGGGGGCCGCGGGGAAAAACTGTTTTTT. The rearrangement uses TRBV27 and TRBJ1-4; TRBD1 aligns across 10 bases. Germline V gene data show CDR1 as MNHEY and CDR2 as SMNVEV (reference sequence). V dropped 6 bases and J dropped 8; count of bases not matched to a gene: 9. The CDR3 sequence is 15 residues long.

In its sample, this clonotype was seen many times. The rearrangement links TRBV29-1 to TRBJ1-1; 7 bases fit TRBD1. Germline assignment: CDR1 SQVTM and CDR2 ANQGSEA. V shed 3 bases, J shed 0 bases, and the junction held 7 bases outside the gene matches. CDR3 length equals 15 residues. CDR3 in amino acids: CSVDFPGQMNTEAFF. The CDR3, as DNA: TGCAGCGTTGATTTTCCGGGACAGATGAACACTGAAGCTTTCTTT.

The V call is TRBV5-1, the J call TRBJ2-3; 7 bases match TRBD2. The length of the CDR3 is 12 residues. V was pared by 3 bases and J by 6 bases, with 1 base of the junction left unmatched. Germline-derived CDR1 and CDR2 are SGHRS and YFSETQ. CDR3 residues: CASSSGGDTQYF. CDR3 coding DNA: TGCGCCAGCAGCTCGGGGGGTGATACGCAGTATTTT.

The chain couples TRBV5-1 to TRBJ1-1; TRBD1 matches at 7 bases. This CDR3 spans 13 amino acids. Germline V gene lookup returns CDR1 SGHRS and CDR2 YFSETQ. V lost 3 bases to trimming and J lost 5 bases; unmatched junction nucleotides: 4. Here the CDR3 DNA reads TGCGCCAGCAGCTCGCAGGGGGAAACTGAAGCTTTCTTT. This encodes CASSSQGETEAFF.

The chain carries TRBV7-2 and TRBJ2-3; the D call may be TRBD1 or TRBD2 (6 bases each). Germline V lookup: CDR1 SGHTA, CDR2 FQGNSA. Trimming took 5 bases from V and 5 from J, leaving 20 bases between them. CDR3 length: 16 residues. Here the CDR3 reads CASSQSMWGAGDTQYF. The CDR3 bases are TGTGCCAGCAGCCAATCTATGTGGGGGGCAGGAGATACGCAGTATTTT. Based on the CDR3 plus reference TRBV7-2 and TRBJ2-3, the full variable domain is GAGVSQSPSNKVTEKGKDVELRCDPISGHTALYWYRQSLGQGLEFLIYFQGNSAPDKSGLPSDRFSAERTGGSVSTLTIQRTQQEDSAVYLCASSQSMWGAGDTQYFGPGTRLTVL.

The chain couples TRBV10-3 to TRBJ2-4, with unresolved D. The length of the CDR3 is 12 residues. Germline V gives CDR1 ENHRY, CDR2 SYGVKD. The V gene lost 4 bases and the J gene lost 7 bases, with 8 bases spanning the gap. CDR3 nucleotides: TGTGCCATCAGTGCCGGGCAGAACATTCAGTACTTC. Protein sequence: CAISAGQNIQYF.

CDR3 sequence (DNA): TGTGCCAGCAGTCATCAACCGGCGGGGGTCTATGGCTACACCTTC. It yields the protein CASSHQPAGVYGYTF. The chain joins TRBV12-3 or TRBV12-4 to TRBJ1-2, with D tentatively TRBD1 (5 bases). The length of the CDR3 is 15 residues. Trimming shortened V by 5 bases and J by 4 bases, and 17 bases separated the two germline ends.

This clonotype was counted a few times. CDR3: CASSPRSGGANEQYF. CDR3 bases: TGTGCCAGCAGCCCGCGGAGCGGGGGGGCCAACGAGCAGTACTTC. V is TRBV3-1 and J is TRBJ2-7; 10 bases align to TRBD2. V lost 4 bases to trimming and J lost 5 bases; unmatched junction nucleotides: 8. Per the germline V gene, CDR1 is LGHDT and CDR2 is YNNKEL (reference sequence). The CDR3 length is 15 residues.

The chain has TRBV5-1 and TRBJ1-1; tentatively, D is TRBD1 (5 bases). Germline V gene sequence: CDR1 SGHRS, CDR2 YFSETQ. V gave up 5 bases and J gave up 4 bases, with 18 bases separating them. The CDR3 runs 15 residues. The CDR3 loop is CASRFLGGGLTEAFF. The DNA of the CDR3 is TGCGCCAGCAGGTTTTTGGGGGGTGGACTCACTGAAGCTTTCTTT.

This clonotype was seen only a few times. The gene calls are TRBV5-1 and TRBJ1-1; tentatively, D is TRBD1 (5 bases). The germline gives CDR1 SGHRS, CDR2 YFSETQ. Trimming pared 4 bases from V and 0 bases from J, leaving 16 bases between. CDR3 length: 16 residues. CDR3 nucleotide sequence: TGCGCCAGCAGCCGAACAGGACTAAGAATGAACACTGAAGCTTTCTTT. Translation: CASSRTGLRMNTEAFF.

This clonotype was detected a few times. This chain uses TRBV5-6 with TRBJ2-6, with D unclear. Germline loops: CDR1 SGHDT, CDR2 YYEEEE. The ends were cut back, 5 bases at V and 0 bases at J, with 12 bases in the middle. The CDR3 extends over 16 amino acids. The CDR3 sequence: CASRVGVDSGANVLTF. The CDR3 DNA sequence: TGTGCCAGCAGGGTTGGTGTCGACTCTGGGGCCAACGTCCTGACTTTC.

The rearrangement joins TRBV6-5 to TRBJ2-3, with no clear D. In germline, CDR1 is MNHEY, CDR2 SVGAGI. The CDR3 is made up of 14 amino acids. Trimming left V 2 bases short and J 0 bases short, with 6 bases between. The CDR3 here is CASSYEDSTDTQYF. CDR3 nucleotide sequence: TGTGCCAGCAGTTACGAGGATAGCACAGATACGCAGTATTTT.

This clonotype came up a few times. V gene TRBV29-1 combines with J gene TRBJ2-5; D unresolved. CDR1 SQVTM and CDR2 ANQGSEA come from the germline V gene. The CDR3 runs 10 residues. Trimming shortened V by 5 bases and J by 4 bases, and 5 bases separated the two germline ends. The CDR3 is CSVSLETQYF. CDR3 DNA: TGCAGCGTTTCGTTAGAGACCCAGTACTTC.

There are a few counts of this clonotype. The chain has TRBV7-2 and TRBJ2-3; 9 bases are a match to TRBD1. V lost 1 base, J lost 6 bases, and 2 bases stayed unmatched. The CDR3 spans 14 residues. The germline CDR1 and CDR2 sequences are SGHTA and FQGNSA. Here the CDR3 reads CASSLDGTGDTQYF. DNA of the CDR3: TGTGCCAGCAGCTTAGATGGGACAGGGGATACGCAGTATTTT.

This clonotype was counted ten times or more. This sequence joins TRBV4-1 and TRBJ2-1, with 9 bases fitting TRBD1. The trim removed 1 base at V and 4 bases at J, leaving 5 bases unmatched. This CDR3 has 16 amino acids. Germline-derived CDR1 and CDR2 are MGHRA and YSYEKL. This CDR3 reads CASSQVPDRGYNEQFF. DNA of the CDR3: TGCGCCAGCAGCCAAGTCCCCGACAGGGGGTACAATGAGCAGTTCTTC.

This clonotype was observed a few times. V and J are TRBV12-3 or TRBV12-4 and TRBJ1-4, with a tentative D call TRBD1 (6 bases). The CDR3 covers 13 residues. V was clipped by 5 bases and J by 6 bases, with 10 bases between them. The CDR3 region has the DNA TGTGCCAGCAGTAGGGACACCTATGAAAAACTGTTTTTT. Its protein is CASSRDTYEKLFF.

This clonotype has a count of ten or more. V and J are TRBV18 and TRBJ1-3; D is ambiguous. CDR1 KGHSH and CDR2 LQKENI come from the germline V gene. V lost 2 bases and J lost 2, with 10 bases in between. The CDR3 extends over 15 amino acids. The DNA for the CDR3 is TGTGCCAGCTCACCAACCCGAGGGACTGGAAACACCATATATTTT. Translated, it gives CASSPTRGTGNTIYF. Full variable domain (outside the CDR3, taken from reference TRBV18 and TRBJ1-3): NAGVMQNPRHLVRRRGQEARLRCSPMKGHSHVYWYRQLPEEGLKFMVYLQKENIIDESGMPKERFSAEFPKEGPSILRIQQVVRGDSAAYFCASSPTRGTGNTIYFGEGSWLTVV.

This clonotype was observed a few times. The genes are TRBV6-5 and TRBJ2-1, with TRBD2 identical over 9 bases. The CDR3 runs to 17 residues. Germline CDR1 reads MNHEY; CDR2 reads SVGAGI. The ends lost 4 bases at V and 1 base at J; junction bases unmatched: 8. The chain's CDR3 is CASSSGRGGVSYNEQFF. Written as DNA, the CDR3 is TGTGCCAGCAGTTCCGGGCGGGGGGGCGTATCCTACAATGAGCAGTTCTTC.

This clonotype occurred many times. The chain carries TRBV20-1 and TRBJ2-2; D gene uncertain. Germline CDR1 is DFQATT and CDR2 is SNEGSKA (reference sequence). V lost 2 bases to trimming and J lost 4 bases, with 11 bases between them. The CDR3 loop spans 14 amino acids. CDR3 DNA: TGCAGTGCTAGACCGCTGACCAGCACCGGGGAGCTGTTTTTT. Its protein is CSARPLTSTGELFF.

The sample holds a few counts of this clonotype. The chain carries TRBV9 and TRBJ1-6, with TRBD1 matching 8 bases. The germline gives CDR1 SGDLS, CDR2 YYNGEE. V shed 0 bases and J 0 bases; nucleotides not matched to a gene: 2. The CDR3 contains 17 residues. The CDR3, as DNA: TGTGCCAGCAGCGTAGGACAGGGGCGCTCCTATAATTCACCCCTCCACTTT. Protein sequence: CASSVGQGRSYNSPLHF.

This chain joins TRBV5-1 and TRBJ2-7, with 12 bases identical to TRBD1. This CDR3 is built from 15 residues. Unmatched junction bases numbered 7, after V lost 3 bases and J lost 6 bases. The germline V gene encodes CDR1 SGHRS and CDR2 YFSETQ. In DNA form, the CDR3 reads TGCGCCAGCAGCTCCGGGACAGGGGGCTTCGGCGAGCAGTACGTC. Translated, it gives CASSSGTGGFGEQYV.

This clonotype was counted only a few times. CDR3 loop: CSLRGTQPYEQYF. The CDR3 DNA sequence: TGCAGTCTACGGGGGACGCAGCCCTACGAGCAGTACTTC. This chain uses TRBV20-1 with TRBJ2-7, with D possibly TRBD2 on 6 matching bases. This CDR3 has 13 residues. The V end lost 8 bases, the J end lost 2 bases, and 16 bases lay between the germline ends. Germline V lookup: CDR1 DFQATT, CDR2 SNEGSKA (reference sequence).

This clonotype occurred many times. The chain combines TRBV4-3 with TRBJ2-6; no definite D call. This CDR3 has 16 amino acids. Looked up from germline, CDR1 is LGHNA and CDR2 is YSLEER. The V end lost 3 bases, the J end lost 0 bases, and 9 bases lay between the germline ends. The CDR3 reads CASSHHSSSGANVLTF. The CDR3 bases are TGCGCCAGCAGCCACCACTCGAGCTCTGGGGCCAACGTCCTGACTTTC.